Listed below are T cell receptor beta chains from one sample, sequenced in a study of response to subunit inactivated influenza vaccine. Each CDR3 protein is one row after TCRdb ran MiXCR on the RT-PCR reads. Among 430,000 or so distinct CDR3 sequences listed, roughly 9.7% were seen once. This material consisted of PBMCs from blood, taken about 40 days after vaccination. The receptors stem from a man aged 50 to 60 who received an inactivated influenza vaccine. CDR3s include the opening cysteine and the closing phenylalanine or tryptophan. Fields, in order: V gene, D gene, clone size, J gene, CDR3 protein, CDR3 DNA. The D gene is left open where the match is weak. The size of a clone is reported for some rows only, either as once, few or many, or as a class for expanded clones.

TRBV29-1	TRBD2	.	TRBJ2-7	CSVEEGLAGVYEQYF	TGCAGCGTTGAAGAAGGGCTAGCGGGAGTCTACGAGCAGTACTTC
TRBV5-1	TRBD1	many	TRBJ2-7	CASSLQGSSYEQYF	TGTGCCAGCAGCTTACAGGGGAGCTCCTACGAGCAGTACTTC
TRBV7-2	.	many	TRBJ2-7	CASSLPGGGQQYF	TGTGCCAGCAGCTTACCCGGCGGAGGCCAGCAGTACTTC
TRBV27	TRBD2	few	TRBJ2-7	CASSSSRLAGAYEQYF	TGTGCCAGCAGTTCCTCAAGACTAGCGGGGGCCTACGAGCAGTACTTC
TRBV5-6	.	many	TRBJ2-1	CASSQEATGRGNEQFF	TGTGCCAGCAGCCAGGAAGCGACAGGACGGGGCAATGAGCAGTTCTTC
TRBV28	.	.	TRBJ2-6	CASRIAGAGANVLTF	TGTGCCAGCCGAATCGCAGGGGCTGGGGCCAACGTCCTGACTTTC
TRBV7-2	.	.	TRBJ2-3	CASRVAASTDTQYF	TGTGCCAGCAGGGTAGCGGCTAGCACAGATACGCAGTATTTT
TRBV11-2	TRBD2	few	TRBJ2-3	CASSPRKAGGYLTSNTDTQYF	TGTGCCAGCAGCCCTCGGAAAGCGGGAGGGTACTTAACTTCCAACACAGATACGCAGTATTTT
TRBV7-2	.	few	TRBJ2-1	CASSLGGTIYYNEQFF	TGTGCCAGCAGCTTAGGAGGGACAATCTACTACAATGAGCAGTTCTTC
TRBV19	.	.	TRBJ1-1	CATTTAGMVTEAFF	TGTGCCACCACGACGGCGGGTATGGTCACTGAAGCTTTCTTT
TRBV5-1	TRBD2	many	TRBJ2-7	CASSLTSGYSYEQYF	TGCGCCAGCAGCTTGACTAGCGGCTACTCCTACGAGCAGTACTTC
TRBV6-1	.	many	TRBJ2-7	CASSEDDGGASEQYF	TGTGCCAGCAGTGAAGACGATGGGGGAGCGTCCGAGCAGTACTTC
TRBV5-5	TRBD1	.	TRBJ1-1	CASSWGQGATEAFF	TGTGCCAGCAGCTGGGGACAGGGGGCGACTGAAGCTTTCTTT
TRBV11-2	TRBD1	once	TRBJ2-7	CASSSLGTGTYEQYF	TGTGCCAGCAGCTCCCTCGGGACAGGGACCTACGAGCAGTACTTC